This TCR beta chain was documented in a study of blood T cell repertoires in COVID-19. On the study more broadly: Material from acute and convalescent COVID-19 was sourced from the United States, Italy and Spain. Sources were T cells, B-cell-depleted T cells, or PBMCs; the material itself was cDNA or gDNA.

Germline V CDR1 and CDR2: SGHTA, FQGNSA. The CDR3 length is 15 residues. V lost 5 bases to trimming and J lost 2 bases; unmatched junction nucleotides: 7. Study processing details: How many nucleated cells were present was estimated from reference gene primer amplification. Sequenced by immunoSEQ multiplex PCR; TCRdb stores in-frame clones only, minus some. V and J calls and clone size follow that table, whereas D and trimming were derived from the DNA. In the table there are fewer than 200,000 clones, approximately 85% of which are singletons. This clonotype originated in a man aged 60 to 69 who had recovered from COVID-19. Sequenced: peripheral blood. The chain employs TRBV7-2 and TRBJ2-5; 8 positions match TRBD1. The CDR3 sequence: CASSPNGQGQETQYF. In DNA form, the CDR3 reads TGTGCCAGCAGCCCAAATGGACAGGGACAAGAGACCCAGTACTTC.